One sample yielded the 4 T cell receptor beta chains listed below, sequenced in a study of CD8 T cells in ankylosing spondylitis. In TCRdb, the 5' RACE reads were re-called with MiXCR into one record per CDR3 protein. The sample shows 250,000 to 350,000 distinct CDR3 sequences, roughly 20% of them seen only once. Sample: blood, either unsorted or a sorted T cell fraction (not recorded which). The receptors originated from a male donor with ankylosing spondylitis or in good health (not recorded which).

The chain is built from TRBV5-1 and TRBJ1-2, with D uncertain. The CDR3 length is 12 residues. Germline loops: CDR1 SGHRS, CDR2 YFSETQ. V gave up 4 bases and J gave up 2 bases, with 6 bases separating them. The chain's CDR3 is CASSPWNYGYTF. The CDR3 coding sequence is TGCGCCAGCAGCCCCTGGAACTATGGCTACACCTTC.

At least ten counts were recorded for this clonotype. The V and J genes are TRBV29-1 and TRBJ2-2; no clear D gene. Looked up from germline, CDR1 is SQVTM and CDR2 is ANQGSEA. V lost 7 bases and J 2 bases, leaving 8 bases between the germline ends. The CDR3 spans 12 residues. CDR3 residues: CSGGPNTGELFF. For the CDR3, the DNA is TGCAGCGGAGGCCCTAACACCGGGGAGCTGTTTTTT.

This chain uses TRBV14 with TRBJ2-7; D is possibly TRBD1 or TRBD2 (6 bases each). There are 13 residues in the CDR3. V lost 1 base and J 6 bases, leaving 10 bases between the germline ends. Germline CDR1 is SGHDN and CDR2 is FVKESK. The CDR3 loop is CASSQAGGGEQYV. The DNA for the CDR3 is TGTGCCAGCAGCCAAGCCGGGGGCGGCGAGCAGTACGTC.

There are a few counts of this clonotype. The chain uses TRBV10-3 and TRBJ2-7; 7 bases agree with TRBD1. The V segment lost 5 bases and the J segment 0 bases; nucleotides outside the gene matches: 7. The CDR3 covers 15 residues. The germline gives CDR1 ENHRY, CDR2 SYGVKD. The CDR3, as DNA: TGTGCCATCAGTCTCGACAGGGAGAGCTCCTACGAGCAGTACGTC. Protein sequence: CAISLDRESSYEQYV.